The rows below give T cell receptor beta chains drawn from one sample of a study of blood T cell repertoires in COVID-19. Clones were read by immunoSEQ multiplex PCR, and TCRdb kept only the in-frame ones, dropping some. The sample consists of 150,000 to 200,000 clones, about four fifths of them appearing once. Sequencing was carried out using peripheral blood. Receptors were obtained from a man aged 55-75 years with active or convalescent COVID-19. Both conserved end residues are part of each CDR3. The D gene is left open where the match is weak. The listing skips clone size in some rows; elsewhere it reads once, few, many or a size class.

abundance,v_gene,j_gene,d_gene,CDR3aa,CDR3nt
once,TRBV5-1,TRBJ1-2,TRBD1,CASSWGTANYGYTF,TGCGCCAGCAGCTGGGGGACAGCTAACTATGGCTACACCTTC
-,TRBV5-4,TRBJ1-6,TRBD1,CASSLAGGYNSPLHF,TGTGCCAGCAGCTTGGCAGGGGGTTATAATTCACCCCTCCACTTT
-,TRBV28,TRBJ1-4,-,CASSLIQGKKLFF,TGTGCCAGCAGTTTAATCCAGGGGAAAAAACTGTTTTTT
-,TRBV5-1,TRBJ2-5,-,CASSPRGRGQETQYF,TGCGCCAGCAGCCCGCGTGGGCGGGGCCAAGAGACCCAGTACTTC
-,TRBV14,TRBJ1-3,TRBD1,CASSQRDERTGLGNTIYF,TGTGCCAGCAGCCAACGCGATGAAAGGACAGGGCTTGGAAACACCATATATTTT
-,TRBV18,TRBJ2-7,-,CASSPEDRPFYEQYF,TGTGCCAGCTCACCAGAGGACAGACCATTCTACGAGCAGTACTTC
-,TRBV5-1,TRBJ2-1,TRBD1,CASGTFPGQAYNEQFF,TGCGCCAGCGGTACCTTCCCGGGACAGGCCTACAATGAGCAGTTCTTC
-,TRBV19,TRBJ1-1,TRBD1,CASSLTGPTEAFF,TGTGCCAGTAGCCTGACAGGGCCGACAGAAGCTTTCTTT
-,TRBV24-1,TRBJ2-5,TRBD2,CATSDPGLATKETQYF,TGTGCCACCAGTGATCCGGGACTAGCGACAAAAGAGACCCAGTACTTC
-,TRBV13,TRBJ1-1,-,CASGSGGINTEAFF,TGTGCCAGCGGTTCGGGGGGGATTAACACTGAAGCTTTCTTT
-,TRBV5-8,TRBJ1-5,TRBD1,CASSRDRGVQPQHF,TGTGCCAGCAGCCGGGACAGGGGCGTACAGCCCCAGCATTTT
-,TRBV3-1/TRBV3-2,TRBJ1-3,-,CASSLRGGSGNTIYF,TGTGCCAGCAGCCTACGAGGGGGCTCTGGAAACACCATATATTTT
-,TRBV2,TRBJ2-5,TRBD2,CASSPLAGGWETQYF,TGTGCCAGCAGTCCACTAGCGGGGGGCTGGGAGACCCAGTACTTC
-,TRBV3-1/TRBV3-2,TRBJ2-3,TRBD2,CASSLSRGGLTDTQYF,TGTGCCAGCAGCCTTTCGCGGGGGGGCCTTACAGATACGCAGTATTTT
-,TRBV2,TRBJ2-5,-,CASTGMETQYF,TGTGCCAGCACGGGGATGGAGACCCAGTACTTC
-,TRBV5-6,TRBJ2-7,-,CASSLGLAGSYEQYF,TGTGCCAGCAGCTTGGGTCTTGCGGGGTCCTACGAGCAGTACTTC
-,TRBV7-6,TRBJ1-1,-,CASSPTPGSSFSTEAFF,TGTGCCAGCAGCCCGACGCCCGGGAGCAGTTTTTCTACGGAAGCTTTCTTT
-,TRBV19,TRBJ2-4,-,CASTPGAVAKNIQYF,TGTGCCAGTACCCCGGGTGCGGTAGCCAAAAACATTCAGTACTTC
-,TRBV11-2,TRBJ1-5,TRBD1,CASSYGTGLQPQHF,TGTGCCAGCAGCTACGGGACAGGGCTTCAGCCCCAGCATTTT
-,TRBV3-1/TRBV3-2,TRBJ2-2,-,CASSRRIGVAGELFF,TGTGCCAGCAGCCGCAGGATCGGTGTCGCCGGGGAGCTGTTTTTT
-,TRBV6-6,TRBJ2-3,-,CASSYSPRTDTDTQYF,TGTGCCAGCAGTTACTCTCCCCGGACAGACACAGATACGCAGTATTTT
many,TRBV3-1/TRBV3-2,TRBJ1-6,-,CASSPQPENSPLHF,TGTGCCAGCAGTCCACAGCCTGAGAATTCACCCCTCCACTTT
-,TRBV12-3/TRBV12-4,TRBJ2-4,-,CASSRGPGNIQYF,TGTGCCAGCAGCCGAGGTCCGGGAAACATTCAGTACTTC
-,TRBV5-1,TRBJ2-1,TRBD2,CASSLGLTTSGRGSYNEQFF,TGCGCCAGCAGCTTGGGTCTGACGACTAGCGGGAGGGGGTCCTACAATGAGCAGTTCTTC